These 28 T cell receptor beta chains were all obtained from the same sample, sequenced in a study of control samples from healthy donors and cancer patients. The method was immunoSEQ multiplex PCR; TCRdb's version includes in-frame clones alone and lacks a portion of them. The sample has 150,000 or so clones, around nine tenths seen once. The sample comprised blood. The receptors here all came from a young man in good health.

The V call is TRBV6-5, the J call TRBJ2-7, with a weak D call TRBD2 (6 bases). Trimming cost V 2 bases and J 2 bases, with 13 bases left between them. Looked up from germline, CDR1 is MNHEY and CDR2 is SVGAGI. The CDR3 has 15 residues. In DNA, the CDR3 is TGTGCCAGCAGTTACGGAGGCGGGGCAACCTACGAGCAGTACTTC. Translating gives CASSYGGGATYEQYF.

This clone was found once. This chain joins TRBV19 and TRBJ2-5; the match to TRBD2 covers 9 bases. Losses at the gene ends were 6 bases for V and 4 bases for J; bases not matched to a gene: 6. CDR3 length: 14 residues. Germline loops: CDR1 LNHDA, CDR2 SQIVND (reference sequence). The DNA for the CDR3 is TGTGCCAGTAGGGCTAGCGGGAAGGGAGAGACCCAGTACTTC. The encoded protein is CASRASGKGETQYF.

This clone appeared a few times. J is TRBJ2-3 and V is TRBV18; D is undetermined. Germline lookup yields CDR1 KGHSH and CDR2 LQKENI. V was clipped by 2 bases and J by 0 bases, with 9 bases between them. The CDR3 is 15 amino acids. In nucleotides, the CDR3 is TGTGCCAGCTCACCAAGGGCAGCAAGCACAGATACGCAGTATTTT. Translated: CASSPRAASTDTQYF. Using reference TRBV18 and TRBJ2-3 for the parts outside the CDR3, the full variable domain is NAGVMQNPRHLVRRRGQEARLRCSPMKGHSHVYWYRQLPEEGLKFMVYLQKENIIDESGMPKERFSAEFPKEGPSILRIQQVVRGDSAAYFCASSPRAASTDTQYFGPGTRLTVL.

Details on this clone: Different DNA sequences within this sample yield the same CDR3. The J gene is TRBJ2-5, the V gene TRBV5-1; D possibly corresponds to TRBD2 (7 bases). Trimming took off 4 bases at V and 5 bases at J, with 18 bases between the two ends. The CDR3 has 15 residues. In germline, CDR1 is SGHRS, CDR2 YFSETQ. CDR3 region: CASSPNGGGRETQYF. The CDR3 DNA is TGCGCCAGCAGCCCTAATGGGGGGGGGCGGGAGACCCAGTACTTC.

The chain uses TRBV25-1 and TRBJ1-6; 9 bases agree with TRBD1. The junction had 6 bases not matched to a gene; V was cut back by 1 base and J by 11 bases. This CDR3 contains 15 residues. Germline V gene sequence: CDR1 MGHDK, CDR2 SYGVNS. The chain's CDR3 is CASSEWDRDSAPLHF. CDR3 DNA sequence: TGTGCCAGCAGTGAATGGGACAGGGACTCGGCACCCCTCCACTTT.

CDR3 protein: CASSLIGGGTDTQYF. CDR3 sequence (DNA): TGTGCCAGCAGCTTAATCGGGGGGGGCACAGATACGCAGTATTTT. The rearrangement uses TRBV5-5 and TRBJ2-3, with TRBD2 identical over 8 bases. CDR3 length: 15 residues. The V gene's germline CDR1 is SGHKS and CDR2 YYEKEE (reference sequence). With 2 bases clipped from V and 1 base from J, the junction kept 3 bases outside the gene matches.

The chain carries TRBV2 and TRBJ2-3, with D perhaps matching TRBD2 (6 bases). V lost 5 bases and J 3 bases, leaving 15 bases between the germline ends. From germline, CDR1 is SNHLY and CDR2 FYNNEI. The length of the CDR3 is 15 residues. DNA for the CDR3: TGTGCCAGCAGTCGGCCCGGGGGAATAACAGATACGCAGTATTTT. Encoded protein: CASSRPGGITDTQYF.

This clone was counted once. V usage is TRBV4-1 and J usage is TRBJ2-3; D unclear. The CDR3 is 13 residues long. The germline V and J ends were trimmed by 2 bases and 4 bases, with 7 bases remaining between them. CDR1 is MGHRA and CDR2 is YSYEKL in the germline V gene. The CDR3, as DNA: TGCGCCAGCAGCCAACACCTTCCAGATACGCAGTATTTT. Protein product: CASSQHLPDTQYF.

The chain couples TRBV9 to TRBJ2-2, with 8 nucleotides matching TRBD2. Germline CDR1 is SGDLS and CDR2 is YYNGEE. V was pared by 4 bases and J by 1 base, with 6 bases of the junction left unmatched. This CDR3 has 16 amino acids. The CDR3 DNA sequence: TGTGCCAGCAGCCACTTAGCGGGGCGGAACACCGGGGAGCTGTTTTTT. It codes for CASSHLAGRNTGELFF.

The rearrangement links TRBV18 to TRBJ2-7, with D unresolved. The CDR3 has 15 residues. Germline CDR1 is KGHSH and CDR2 is LQKENI. The V end was cut by 5 bases, the J end by 3 bases, with 17 bases between. Written as DNA, the CDR3 is TGTGCCAGCTCATCGACAAGGACCGTTAACTACGAGCAGTACTTC. It codes for CASSSTRTVNYEQYF.

The J gene is TRBJ1-1, the V gene TRBV28, with D possibly being TRBD1 (5 bases). Trimming removed 2 bases from V and 2 bases from J, with 9 bases in between. The germline V gene has CDR1 MDHEN and CDR2 SYDVKM. The CDR3 runs 14 residues. CDR3: CASSLGGVNTEAFF. For the CDR3, the DNA is TGTGCCAGCAGTTTAGGGGGAGTTAACACTGAAGCTTTCTTT.

This chain's CDR3 is CASSQRQGVAFF. CDR3 nucleotides: TGTGCCAGCAGCCAAAGACAGGGGGTAGCTTTCTTT. The chain is built from TRBV3-1 (or the pseudogene TRBV3-2) and TRBJ1-1, with 9 bases identical to TRBD1. The ends lost 2 bases at V and 10 bases at J; junction bases unmatched: 2. This CDR3 contains 12 residues. Germline values: CDR1 LGHDT, CDR2 YNNKEL (reference sequence).

The chain employs TRBV28 and TRBJ2-1, with D perhaps TRBD1 (6 bases). The germline V gene has CDR1 MDHEN and CDR2 SYDVKM. The V end lost 5 bases, the J end lost 4 bases, and 18 bases lay between the germline ends. CDR3 size: 16 residues. CDR3 in DNA: TGTGCCAGCAGTCCCGAACAGGGTTACCTTTACAATGAGCAGTTCTTC. This gives the protein CASSPEQGYLYNEQFF.

V usage is TRBV7-6 and J usage is TRBJ2-2; 7 bases agree with TRBD2. The germline V gene has CDR1 SGHVS and CDR2 FNYEAQ. This CDR3 region has 15 residues. Losses at the gene ends were 2 bases for V and 6 bases for J; bases not matched to a gene: 6. The CDR3, as DNA: TGTGCCAGCAGCTTACACCCCGGGAGGTCCGGGGAGCTGTTTTTT. As protein: CASSLHPGRSGELFF.

The V call is TRBV28, the J call TRBJ2-5; TRBD2 aligns across 8 bases. The J segment lost 5 bases and the V segment lost 10 bases, leaving 6 bases of the junction unmatched. The CDR3 sequence is 12 residues long. CDR1 is MDHEN, CDR2 SYDVKM, per germline. CDR3 loop: CATGGIGETQYF. The CDR3 DNA is TGTGCCACGGGGGGGATCGGGGAGACCCAGTACTTC. Looking up the rest from reference TRBV28 and TRBJ2-5 gives the full variable domain: DVKVTQSSRYLVKRTGEKVFLECVQDMDHENMFWYRQDPGLGLRLIYFSYDVKMKEKGDIPEGYSVSREKKERFSLILESASTNQTSMYLCATGGIGETQYFGPGTRLLVL.

This chain joins TRBV3-1 (or the pseudogene TRBV3-2) and TRBJ2-5; D may be TRBD2 (6 bases). V lost 0 bases and J 2 bases, leaving 16 bases between the germline ends. Germline lookup yields CDR1 LGHDT and CDR2 YNNKEL (reference sequence). The CDR3 consists of 17 residues. Here the CDR3 DNA reads TGTGCCAGCAGCCAAGAGGGTTGGGGACTTGATCAAGAGACCCAGTACTTC. Amino acid sequence: CASSQEGWGLDQETQYF.

CDR3 nucleotides: TGTGCCTGGGGTATTACAGGGTCCCTAAACTACGAGCAGTACTTC. This gives the protein CAWGITGSLNYEQYF. This rearrangement joins TRBV30 to TRBJ2-7; D may be TRBD1 (6 bases). Trimming shortened V by 5 bases and J by 3 bases, and 20 bases separated the two germline ends. From germline, CDR1 is GTSNPN and CDR2 SVGIG (reference sequence). The CDR3 consists of 15 residues. The entire variable domain, with the rest obtained from reference TRBV30 and TRBJ2-7, is as follows: SQTIHQWPATLVQPVGSPLSLECTVEGTSNPNLYWYRQAAGRGLQLLFYSVGIGQISSEVPQNLSASRPQDRQFILSSKKLLLSDSGFYLCAWGITGSLNYEQYFGPGTRLTVT.

The rearrangement joins TRBV3-1 (or the pseudogene TRBV3-2) to TRBJ2-1, with 15 nucleotides matching TRBD2. Germline assignment: CDR1 LGHDT and CDR2 YNNKEL (reference sequence). The CDR3 totals 18 residues. J was trimmed by 9 bases and V by 5 bases; bases with no gene match: 14. CDR3 sequence: CASSAYGLAGGLFSEQFF. In DNA form, the CDR3 reads TGTGCCAGCAGCGCCTACGGACTAGCGGGGGGGCTTTTTTCTGAGCAGTTCTTC.

The table lists this clone with a count of one. This chain connects TRBV7-3 to TRBJ2-3; 10 bases align to TRBD2. This CDR3 spans 15 amino acids. Germline CDR1 SGHTA, CDR2 FQGTGA. The ends lost 4 bases at V and 2 bases at J; junction bases unmatched: 3. Here the CDR3 reads CASSSSGGLTDTQYF. DNA of the CDR3: TGTGCCAGCAGCTCTAGCGGGGGCCTCACAGATACGCAGTATTTT.

The chain is built from TRBV19 and TRBJ2-2, with D tentatively TRBD2 (6 bases). The CDR3 is made up of 14 amino acids. The V and J ends lost 4 bases and 2 bases respectively, with 8 bases between them. In germline, CDR1 is LNHDA, CDR2 SQIVND (reference sequence). DNA of the CDR3: TGTGCCAGTAGTAAAGGACTAAACACCGGGGAGCTGTTTTTT. Translated: CASSKGLNTGELFF.

V gene TRBV19 combines with J gene TRBJ2-2; 10 nucleotides match TRBD1. The CDR3 has 16 residues. V gave up 8 bases and J gave up 1 base; unmatched junction bases: 7. Germline CDR1 is LNHDA and CDR2 is SQIVND (reference sequence). Written as DNA, the CDR3 is TGTGCCAGTGAAACCGGGACAGGGGTGAACACCGGGGAGCTGTTTTTT. It encodes CASETGTGVNTGELFF.

The J gene is TRBJ2-3, the V gene TRBV7-8, with a possible D match to TRBD2 (6 bases). The V end was cut by 3 bases, the J end by 2 bases, with 12 bases between. This CDR3 region has 15 residues. Germline-derived CDR1 and CDR2 are SGHVS and FQNEAQ. The CDR3 nucleotides are TGTGCCAGCAGCTTTATGAGACTAGACACAGATACGCAGTATTTT. It codes for CASSFMRLDTDTQYF.

This chain uses TRBV7-9 with TRBJ1-2; a weak D match, TRBD1 (6 bases). The CDR3 contains 15 residues. CDR1 and CDR2 (germline): SEHNR, FQNEAQ (reference sequence). Trimming took 8 bases from V and 3 from J, leaving 19 bases between them. The CDR3 loop is CASELTGGADYGYTF. CDR3 bases: TGTGCCAGCGAACTGACGGGGGGCGCCGACTATGGCTACACCTTC.

This chain uses TRBV10-3 with TRBJ2-5; D ambiguous. Germline values: CDR1 ENHRY, CDR2 SYGVKD. CDR3 length: 14 amino acids. V gave up 9 bases and J gave up 5 bases, with 19 bases separating them. DNA for the CDR3: TGTGCCATGTGTGGTCTCGGGTATTGCGAGACCCAGTACTTC. Its protein product is CAMCGLGYCETQYF.

The V call is TRBV27, the J call TRBJ2-3; TRBD1 aligns across 7 bases. Germline-derived CDR1 and CDR2 are MNHEY and SMNVEV (reference sequence). J lost 1 base, V lost 4 bases, and 8 bases had no gene match. The CDR3 is 16 residues long. The DNA of the CDR3 is TGTGCCAGCAGTTCACGGGACAGCCGACGCACAGATACGCAGTATTTT. This codes for CASSSRDSRRTDTQYF.

The sample holds a few counts of this clone. The V and J genes are TRBV30 and TRBJ1-5; maybe TRBD1 (5 bases). The CDR3 contains 13 residues. Deletions cut 2 bases from V and 7 bases from J, with 12 bases between. CDR1 is GTSNPN, CDR2 SVGIG, per germline (reference sequence). DNA of the CDR3: TGTGCCTGGAGTACGGGGGGGAGACAGCCCCAGCATTTT. Amino acid sequence: CAWSTGGRQPQHF.

The chain recombines TRBV18 with TRBJ2-7; 8 nucleotides line up with TRBD1. V trimming: 4 bases; J trimming: 2 bases; junction bases outside the gene matches: 4. Germline-derived CDR1 and CDR2 are KGHSH and LQKENI. This CDR3 spans 14 amino acids. This CDR3 is CASSRSQGAYEQYF. The CDR3 DNA is TGTGCCAGCTCACGGTCACAGGGGGCCTACGAGCAGTACTTC.

The gene calls are TRBV5-8 and TRBJ1-1, with 7 bases that match TRBD1. Germline-derived CDR1 and CDR2 are SGHTS and YDEGEE. The CDR3 loop spans 15 amino acids. The trim removed 0 bases at V and 4 bases at J, leaving 6 bases unmatched. The CDR3 sequence is CASSLEGALGTEAFF. The CDR3, as DNA: TGTGCCAGCAGCTTGGAGGGGGCCCTGGGCACTGAAGCTTTCTTT. Full variable domain (outside the CDR3, taken from reference TRBV5-8 and TRBJ1-1): EAGVTQSPTHLIKTRGQQATLRCSPISGHTSVYWYQQALGLGLQFLLWYDEGEERNRGNFPPRFSGRQFPNYSSELNVNALELEDSALYLCASSLEGALGTEAFFGQGTRLTVV.